Listed below are T cell receptor beta chains from one sample, sequenced in a study of shared clonotypes between healthy human individuals. Generated by immunoSEQ multiplex PCR, the TCRdb table keeps only in-frame clones and is missing some. The data contain about 2.3 million clones, roughly 90% of them singletons. The sequenced sample was naive CD4+ T cells from PBMCs. Source of these receptors: a young man in good health. Some clones in this sample may be carry-over from other donors' samples. Both conserved end residues are trimmed from each CDR3. D genes are given only for firm matches.

CDR3	V	J	D
ASSSRSGRGTGELF	TRBV28	TRBJ2-2	TRBD2
ASSQAAGPGAEQY	TRBV4-2	TRBJ2-7	NA
ASSLSDRFNNEQF	TRBV11-3	TRBJ2-1	TRBD1
ASSPGTDEKLF	TRBV18	TRBJ1-4	TRBD1
ASSGGIQETQY	TRBV5-5	TRBJ2-5	NA
ASSLVSGGLYEQF	TRBV5-1	TRBJ2-1	TRBD2
ASSRTGVEQY	TRBV5-1	TRBJ2-7	TRBD1
ASSLSLAGVWEQY	TRBV28	TRBJ2-7	TRBD2
ASSLGLAGVGEQY	TRBV7-9	TRBJ2-7	TRBD2
ASSGTGGFYNEQF	TRBV5-6	TRBJ2-1	TRBD1
ASSPNSLDRAAQY	TRBV27	TRBJ2-3	TRBD1
ASSLSVGERETQY	TRBV5-6	TRBJ2-5	NA
ASSQGTAIRGEAF	TRBV4-3	TRBJ1-1	NA
ACWGRNNSPLH	TRBV30	TRBJ1-6	NA
ASSEGTSTEQY	TRBV10-2	TRBJ2-7	TRBD2
ASSRLARANTEAF	TRBV27	TRBJ1-1	NA